The T cell receptor beta chain described here comes from a study of shared clonotypes between healthy human individuals. About the study: Donors consisted of a couple of women and a few men between 18 and 49.

J gave up 4 bases and V 4 bases, and 6 bases lay outside the gene matches. This CDR3 has 14 residues. The germline V gene encodes CDR1 SGHRS and CDR2 YFSETQ. Study observations and caveats: Compared with clonotypes that all four donors shared, non-shared clonotypes had lower generation probabilities. Large depth notwithstanding, sorted-subset sequencing proved incomplete by rarefaction.

This clone appeared once. Its matching antigen is unknown. Additional DNA sequences in this sample encode the identical CDR3. Execution of the assay was at deep level. Clones were sequenced by immunoSEQ multiplex PCR, and TCRdb holds only the in-frame ones, with some missing. The table includes about 2.4 million clones, approximately 94% detected once. Source material: naive CD4+ T cells from PBMCs. Subset reported: CD45RA+ positively selected. The chain has TRBV5-1 and TRBJ2-7; TRBD2 agrees at 9 bases. This receptor was obtained from a man between 18 and 29 years old in good health. Some clones in this sample may be carry-over from other donors' samples. In DNA, the CDR3 is TGCGCCAGCAGCGGTGGCGGACTAGCGTACGAGCAGTACTTC. Translated, it gives CASSGGGLAYEQYF.